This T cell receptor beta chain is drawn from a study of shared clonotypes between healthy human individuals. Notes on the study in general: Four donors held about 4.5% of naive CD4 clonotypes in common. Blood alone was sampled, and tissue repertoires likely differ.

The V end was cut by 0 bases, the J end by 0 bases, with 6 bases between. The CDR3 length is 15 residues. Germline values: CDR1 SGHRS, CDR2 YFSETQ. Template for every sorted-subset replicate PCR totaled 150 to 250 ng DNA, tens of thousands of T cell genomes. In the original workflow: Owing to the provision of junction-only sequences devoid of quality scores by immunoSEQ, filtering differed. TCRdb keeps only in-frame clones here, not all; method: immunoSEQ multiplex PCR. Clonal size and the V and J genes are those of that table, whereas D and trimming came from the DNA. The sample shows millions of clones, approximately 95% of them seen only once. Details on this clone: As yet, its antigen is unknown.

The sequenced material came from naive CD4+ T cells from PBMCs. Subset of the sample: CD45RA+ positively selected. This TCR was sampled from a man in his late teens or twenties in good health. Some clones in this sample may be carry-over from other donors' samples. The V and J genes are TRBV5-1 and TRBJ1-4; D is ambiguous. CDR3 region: CASSLAPATNEKLFF. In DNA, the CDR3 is TGCGCCAGCAGCTTGGCCCCTGCAACTAATGAAAAACTGTTTTTT.